A selection of T cell receptor beta chains follows, all from one sample in a study of OX40 agonist ivuxolimab in advanced cancers. Generated by immunoSEQ multiplex PCR, the TCRdb table keeps only in-frame clones and is missing some. The sample consists of around 42,000 clones, around 88% of them appearing once. This specimen consisted of CD4+ or CD8+ T cells sorted from blood, obtained in a trial of the OX40 agonist ivuxolimab. The source of these receptors is an adult with an advanced solid tumor such as melanoma, head and neck, liver or kidney cancer. The CDR3 runs from the conserved cysteine through the conserved F or W. A D gene is named only where the DNA matches it firmly. Only some rows state a clone size, as once, few, many or a class for expanded clones.

clone_size: -
d_call: TRBD2
j_call: TRBJ2-3
v_call: TRBV11-2
cdr3_aa: CASSLDPRGGAGGDTQYF
cdr3_nt: TGTGCCAGCAGCTTAGATCCCCGCGGGGGCGCGGGGGGGGATACGCAGTATTTT

clone_size: -
d_call: -
j_call: TRBJ2-3
v_call: TRBV19
cdr3_aa: CASSIFWFSRTDTQYF
cdr3_nt: TGTGCCAGTAGTATTTTTTGGTTCTCTCGCACAGATACGCAGTATTTT

clone_size: -
d_call: TRBD2
j_call: TRBJ2-3
v_call: TRBV27
cdr3_aa: CASSPGLATYTQYF
cdr3_nt: TGTGCCAGCAGTCCCGGACTAGCGACTTATACGCAGTATTTT

clone_size: -
d_call: -
j_call: TRBJ2-1
v_call: TRBV10-3
cdr3_aa: CAISAPPGGSYNEQFF
cdr3_nt: TGTGCCATCAGTGCACCTCCGGGTGGCTCCTACAATGAGCAGTTCTTC

clone_size: -
d_call: -
j_call: TRBJ2-3
v_call: TRBV6-5
cdr3_aa: CASSPAGTDTQYF
cdr3_nt: TGTGCCAGCAGTCCCGCAGGGACAGATACGCAGTATTTT

clone_size: -
d_call: -
j_call: TRBJ2-1
v_call: TRBV28
cdr3_aa: CASGGYNEQFF
cdr3_nt: TGTGCCAGCGGGGGGTACAATGAGCAGTTCTTC

clone_size: -
d_call: -
j_call: TRBJ2-7
v_call: TRBV9
cdr3_aa: CASSEDHSPYEQYF
cdr3_nt: TGTGCCAGCAGCGAGGACCACTCCCCCTACGAGCAGTACTTC

clone_size: -
d_call: -
j_call: TRBJ1-1
v_call: TRBV28
cdr3_aa: CASTSGQPEAFF
cdr3_nt: TGTGCCAGCACCTCCGGCCAACCTGAAGCTTTCTTT

clone_size: -
d_call: TRBD1
j_call: TRBJ1-6
v_call: TRBV5-6
cdr3_aa: CASSRGTGSEPLHF
cdr3_nt: TGTGCCAGCAGCAGGGGGACAGGTTCCGAACCCCTCCACTTT

clone_size: -
d_call: -
j_call: TRBJ1-2
v_call: TRBV4-1
cdr3_aa: CASSQEPRTVNGYTF
cdr3_nt: TGCGCCAGCAGCCAAGAACCTAGGACAGTTAATGGCTACACCTTC

clone_size: once
d_call: TRBD1
j_call: TRBJ1-3
v_call: TRBV19
cdr3_aa: CASSDWTGGSGPSGNTIYF
cdr3_nt: TGTGCCAGTAGTGATTGGACAGGGGGTTCAGGGCCCTCTGGAAACACCATATATTTT

clone_size: -
d_call: -
j_call: TRBJ2-3
v_call: TRBV28
cdr3_aa: CASCGGVRTDTQYF
cdr3_nt: TGTGCCAGCTGCGGAGGGGTACGCACAGATACGCAGTATTTT

clone_size: -
d_call: -
j_call: TRBJ1-2
v_call: TRBV7-9
cdr3_aa: CASSSSTPNYGYTF
cdr3_nt: TGTGCCAGCAGCTCCTCAACCCCAAACTATGGCTACACCTTC

clone_size: -
d_call: -
j_call: TRBJ2-7
v_call: TRBV11-2
cdr3_aa: CASSLTPTYEQYF
cdr3_nt: TGTGCCAGCAGCTTAACACCGACCTACGAGCAGTACTTC

clone_size: -
d_call: -
j_call: TRBJ2-7
v_call: TRBV5-6
cdr3_aa: CASSPVGDPYEQYF
cdr3_nt: TGTGCCAGCAGCCCCGTGGGGGACCCCTACGAGCAGTACTTC

clone_size: -
d_call: -
j_call: TRBJ2-7
v_call: TRBV27
cdr3_aa: CASSSATVDGASNEQYF
cdr3_nt: TGTGCCAGCAGTTCCGCGACAGTTGATGGGGCCTCGAACGAGCAGTACTTC

clone_size: -
d_call: TRBD2
j_call: TRBJ2-7
v_call: TRBV28
cdr3_aa: CASSLRLAGGRYEQYF
cdr3_nt: TGTGCCAGCAGTTTAAGGCTAGCGGGAGGGAGGTACGAGCAGTACTTC

clone_size: -
d_call: -
j_call: TRBJ1-1
v_call: TRBV19
cdr3_aa: CASTAGYTEAFF
cdr3_nt: TGTGCCAGTACCGCCGGTTACACTGAAGCTTTCTTT

clone_size: -
d_call: -
j_call: TRBJ1-1
v_call: TRBV7-8
cdr3_aa: CASSFGDTEAFF
cdr3_nt: TGTGCCAGCAGCTTCGGGGACACTGAAGCTTTCTTT

clone_size: -
d_call: -
j_call: TRBJ1-2
v_call: TRBV6-1
cdr3_aa: CASRNSGDYGYTF
cdr3_nt: TGTGCCAGCAGGAATTCAGGGGACTATGGCTACACCTTC

clone_size: few
d_call: -
j_call: TRBJ1-5
v_call: TRBV18
cdr3_aa: CASSQGISNQPQHF
cdr3_nt: TGTGCCAGCTCCCAGGGGATTAGCAATCAGCCCCAGCATTTT

clone_size: -
d_call: TRBD2
j_call: TRBJ2-1
v_call: TRBV27
cdr3_aa: CASSSTSGRWNEQFF
cdr3_nt: TGTGCCAGCAGCTCGACTAGCGGGAGATGGAATGAGCAGTTCTTC

clone_size: -
d_call: -
j_call: TRBJ2-3
v_call: TRBV2
cdr3_aa: CASSQTKNTDTQYF
cdr3_nt: TGTGCCAGCAGTCAAACGAAAAATACAGATACGCAGTATTTT

clone_size: -
d_call: -
j_call: TRBJ1-5
v_call: TRBV6-1
cdr3_aa: CASSELTGTISNQPQHF
cdr3_nt: TGTGCCAGCAGTGAGTTAACCGGGACGATTAGCAATCAGCCCCAGCATTTT

clone_size: few
d_call: TRBD2
j_call: TRBJ2-2
v_call: TRBV27
cdr3_aa: CARDSGLAGCPGELFF
cdr3_nt: TGTGCCAGGGATTCCGGACTAGCGGGATGTCCCGGGGAGCTGTTTTTT

clone_size: -
d_call: -
j_call: TRBJ2-3
v_call: TRBV6-5
cdr3_aa: CASSSPPRRGDTQYF
cdr3_nt: TGTGCCAGCAGTTCCCCCCCGCGCAGAGGAGATACGCAGTATTTT

clone_size: -
d_call: -
j_call: TRBJ2-5
v_call: TRBV6-5
cdr3_aa: CASSYSGLGYQETQYF
cdr3_nt: TGTGCCAGCAGTTACTCGGGGTTGGGGTACCAAGAGACCCAGTACTTC

clone_size: -
d_call: -
j_call: TRBJ1-1
v_call: TRBV2
cdr3_aa: CASSEQAGDGQVTEAFF
cdr3_nt: TGTGCCAGCAGTGAACAGGCAGGGGACGGGCAGGTCACTGAAGCTTTCTTT

clone_size: -
d_call: -
j_call: TRBJ2-3
v_call: TRBV4-1
cdr3_aa: CASSQFGTDTQYF
cdr3_nt: TGCGCCAGCAGCCAATTCGGCACAGATACGCAGTATTTT

clone_size: few
d_call: TRBD2
j_call: TRBJ2-7
v_call: TRBV27
cdr3_aa: CASSLKTSGRSFYEQYF
cdr3_nt: TGTGCCAGCAGTTTAAAGACTAGCGGGAGGTCATTCTACGAGCAGTACTTC

clone_size: -
d_call: TRBD1
j_call: TRBJ2-6
v_call: TRBV7-9
cdr3_aa: CASSPRTGGTPGANVLTF
cdr3_nt: TGTGCCAGCAGCCCGAGGACAGGGGGGACCCCTGGGGCCAACGTCCTGACTTTC

clone_size: medium-sized
d_call: -
j_call: TRBJ2-3
v_call: TRBV28
cdr3_aa: CASTTTPDTQYF
cdr3_nt: TGTGCCAGCACCACGACTCCCGATACGCAGTATTTT

clone_size: -
d_call: -
j_call: TRBJ2-1
v_call: TRBV6-5
cdr3_aa: CASRAIPTVDEQFF
cdr3_nt: TGTGCCAGCAGGGCGATACCAACCGTCGATGAGCAGTTCTTC

clone_size: -
d_call: -
j_call: TRBJ2-1
v_call: TRBV27
cdr3_aa: CASRTTPPTPYNEQFF
cdr3_nt: TGTGCCAGCAGAACCACTCCCCCGACGCCATACAATGAGCAGTTCTTC

clone_size: once
d_call: TRBD1
j_call: TRBJ2-3
v_call: TRBV27
cdr3_aa: CASSFTGTGGTDTQYF
cdr3_nt: TGTGCCAGCAGTTTTACCGGGACAGGGGGCACAGATACGCAGTATTTT

clone_size: -
d_call: -
j_call: TRBJ1-1
v_call: TRBV27
cdr3_aa: CASSAYNTEAFF
cdr3_nt: TGTGCCAGCAGTGCATATAACACTGAAGCTTTCTTT

clone_size: -
d_call: -
j_call: TRBJ2-1
v_call: TRBV9
cdr3_aa: CASSGTGSSYNEQFF
cdr3_nt: TGTGCCAGCAGCGGAACCGGCAGCTCCTACAATGAGCAGTTCTTC

clone_size: -
d_call: -
j_call: TRBJ2-7
v_call: TRBV7-9
cdr3_aa: CASSPLGTYEQYF
cdr3_nt: TGTGCCAGCAGCCCCCTGGGAACCTACGAGCAGTACTTC

clone_size: -
d_call: -
j_call: TRBJ2-1
v_call: TRBV7-3
cdr3_aa: CASSLPQRYSYNEQFF
cdr3_nt: TGTGCCAGCAGCTTACCCCAGCGATACTCCTACAATGAGCAGTTCTTC

clone_size: -
d_call: -
j_call: TRBJ1-3
v_call: TRBV28
cdr3_aa: CASAGGEDSGNTIYF
cdr3_nt: TGTGCCAGCGCCGGGGGTGAAGACTCTGGAAACACCATATATTTT

clone_size: -
d_call: -
j_call: TRBJ2-7
v_call: TRBV27
cdr3_aa: CASSFTRASYEQYF
cdr3_nt: TGTGCCAGCAGTTTTACCAGGGCCTCCTACGAGCAGTACTTC

clone_size: -
d_call: -
j_call: TRBJ1-5
v_call: TRBV7-3
cdr3_aa: CASSPRWVERNQPQHF
cdr3_nt: TGTGCCAGCAGCCCTCGATGGGTGGAACGGAATCAGCCCCAGCATTTT

clone_size: -
d_call: -
j_call: TRBJ1-1
v_call: TRBV13
cdr3_aa: CASTHSSMNTEAFF
cdr3_nt: TGTGCCAGCACCCACTCTAGCATGAACACTGAAGCTTTCTTT

clone_size: -
d_call: TRBD2
j_call: TRBJ2-7
v_call: TRBV29-1
cdr3_aa: CSVAPSGGFSYEQYF
cdr3_nt: TGCAGCGTTGCGCCTAGCGGGGGTTTCTCCTACGAGCAGTACTTC

clone_size: -
d_call: -
j_call: TRBJ2-7
v_call: TRBV9
cdr3_aa: CASSVGGYSYEQYF
cdr3_nt: TGTGCCAGCAGCGTAGGAGGATACTCCTACGAGCAGTACTTC

clone_size: once
d_call: TRBD2
j_call: TRBJ2-5
v_call: TRBV27
cdr3_aa: CASSLLTSGLQETQYF
cdr3_nt: TGTGCCAGCAGTTTACTGACTAGCGGGCTCCAAGAGACCCAGTACTTC

clone_size: -
d_call: -
j_call: TRBJ2-3
v_call: TRBV7-8
cdr3_aa: CASSPGVLAASFSGDTQYF
cdr3_nt: TGTGCCAGCAGCCCAGGGGTTCTAGCGGCTTCGTTTTCTGGGGATACGCAGTATTTT

clone_size: -
d_call: -
j_call: TRBJ2-3
v_call: TRBV5-1
cdr3_aa: CASSLVVYSTDTQYF
cdr3_nt: TGCGCCAGCAGCTTGGTGGTTTATAGCACAGATACGCAGTATTTT

clone_size: -
d_call: TRBD2
j_call: TRBJ2-7
v_call: TRBV11-2
cdr3_aa: CASSLISGSRGEQYF
cdr3_nt: TGTGCCAGCAGCTTGATTAGCGGGAGTCGGGGTGAGCAGTACTTC

clone_size: -
d_call: -
j_call: TRBJ2-7
v_call: TRBV5-1
cdr3_aa: CASKPGTTPYEQYF
cdr3_nt: TGCGCCAGCAAACCGGGAACGACCCCCTACGAGCAGTACTTC

clone_size: -
d_call: -
j_call: TRBJ2-3
v_call: TRBV6-5
cdr3_aa: CASSYGGSRTDTQYF
cdr3_nt: TGTGCCAGCAGTTACGGCGGGTCGCGCACAGATACGCAGTATTTT

clone_size: -
d_call: -
j_call: TRBJ2-7
v_call: TRBV7-2
cdr3_aa: CASSLGQAAYEQYF
cdr3_nt: TGTGCCAGCAGCTTAGGACAGGCAGCCTACGAGCAGTACTTC

clone_size: -
d_call: TRBD1
j_call: TRBJ2-1
v_call: TRBV6-5
cdr3_aa: CASSPQGFEQFF
cdr3_nt: TGTGCCAGCAGCCCACAGGGGTTTGAGCAGTTCTTC

clone_size: -
d_call: -
j_call: TRBJ2-1
v_call: TRBV4-1
cdr3_aa: CASSQLPGPSINEQFF
cdr3_nt: TGCGCCAGCAGCCAGCTACCGGGACCCAGTATCAATGAGCAGTTCTTC

clone_size: -
d_call: -
j_call: TRBJ2-2
v_call: TRBV28
cdr3_aa: CASSFSDRENTGELFF
cdr3_nt: TGTGCCAGCAGTTTTTCGGACAGAGAGAACACCGGGGAGCTGTTTTTT

clone_size: -
d_call: -
j_call: TRBJ1-2
v_call: TRBV14
cdr3_aa: CASRPDTVMSYTF
cdr3_nt: TGTGCCAGCCGTCCCGACACGGTCATGAGCTACACCTTC

clone_size: -
d_call: TRBD1
j_call: TRBJ2-7
v_call: TRBV4-1
cdr3_aa: CASSQASGGFYEQYF
cdr3_nt: TGCGCCAGCAGCCAAGCGTCAGGGGGATTTTACGAGCAGTACTTC